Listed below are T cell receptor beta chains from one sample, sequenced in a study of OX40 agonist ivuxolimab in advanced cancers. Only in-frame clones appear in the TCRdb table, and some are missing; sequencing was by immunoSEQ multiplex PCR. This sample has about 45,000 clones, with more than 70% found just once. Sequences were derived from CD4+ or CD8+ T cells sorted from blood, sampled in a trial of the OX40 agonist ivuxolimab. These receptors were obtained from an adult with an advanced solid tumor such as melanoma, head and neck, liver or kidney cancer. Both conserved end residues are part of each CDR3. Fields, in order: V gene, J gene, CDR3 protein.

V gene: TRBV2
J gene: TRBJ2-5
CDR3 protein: CASARLTSGRGETQYF

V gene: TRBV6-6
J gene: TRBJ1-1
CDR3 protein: CASSSSSGGMNTEAFF

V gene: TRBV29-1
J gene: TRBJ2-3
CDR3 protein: CSIEIEVTQYF

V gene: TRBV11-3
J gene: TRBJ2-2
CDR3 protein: CASSLASGFGELFF

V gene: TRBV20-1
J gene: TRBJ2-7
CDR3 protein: CSASTHYEQYF

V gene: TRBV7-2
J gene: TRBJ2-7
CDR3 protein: CASSPGPPRYEQYF

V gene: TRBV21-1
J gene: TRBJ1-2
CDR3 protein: CASTVWRRIYGYTF

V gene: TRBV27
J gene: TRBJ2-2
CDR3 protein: CASSFREGKLFF

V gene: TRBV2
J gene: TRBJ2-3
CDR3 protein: CASSGLTGDTQYF

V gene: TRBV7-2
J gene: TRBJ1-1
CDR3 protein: CASSRERRRTEAFF

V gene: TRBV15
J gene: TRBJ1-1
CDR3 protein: CATSRGTEAFF

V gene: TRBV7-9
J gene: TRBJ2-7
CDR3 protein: CASSLDNYEQYF

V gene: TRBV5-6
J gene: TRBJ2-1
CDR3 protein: CASSKLAGVVYNEQFF

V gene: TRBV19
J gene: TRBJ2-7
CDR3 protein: CASSIRGMLTYEQYF

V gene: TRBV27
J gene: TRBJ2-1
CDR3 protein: CASSFSGSYNEQFF

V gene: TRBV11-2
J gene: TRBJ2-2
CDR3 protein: CASSLILGLPSTGELFF

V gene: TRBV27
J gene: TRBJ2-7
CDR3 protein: CASSLTGGPSYEQYF

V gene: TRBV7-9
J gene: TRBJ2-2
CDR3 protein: CASSSFWELFF

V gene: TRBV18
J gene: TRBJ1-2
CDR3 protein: CASSPRTGDYGYTF

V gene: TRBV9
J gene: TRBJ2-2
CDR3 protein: CASGAGLANTGELFF

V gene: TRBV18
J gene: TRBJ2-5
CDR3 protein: CASSPAVGAETQYF

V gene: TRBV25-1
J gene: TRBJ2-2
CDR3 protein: CASSEQGPTGELFF

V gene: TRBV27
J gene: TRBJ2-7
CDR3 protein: CASPRLAGRYEQYF

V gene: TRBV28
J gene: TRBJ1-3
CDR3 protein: CASSLRRANAGNTIYF

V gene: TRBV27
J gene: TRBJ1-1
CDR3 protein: CASSLSFGLEAFF

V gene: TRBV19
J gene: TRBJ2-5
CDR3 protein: CASSTGQETQYF